This T cell receptor beta chain emerged from a study of blood T cell repertoires in COVID-19. Trimming pared 0 bases from V and 2 bases from J, leaving 7 bases between. This CDR3 region has 14 residues. In germline, CDR1 is SGHAT, CDR2 FQNNGV. This table comes from immunoSEQ multiplex PCR, and its TCRdb copy is limited to in-frame clones, with some not included. The sample has roughly 200,000 clones; just under 90% are singletons. Sequencing was carried out using PBMCs or T cells enriched from blood (not recorded which). The rearrangement joins TRBV11-2 to TRBJ1-2, with TRBD1 as a possible D gene (5 bases). The sequence derives from a woman aged 25 to 39 with acute COVID-19. DNA of the CDR3: TGTGCCAGCAGCTTAGAGCCAGGGAACTATGGCTACACCTTC. This codes for CASSLEPGNYGYTF.